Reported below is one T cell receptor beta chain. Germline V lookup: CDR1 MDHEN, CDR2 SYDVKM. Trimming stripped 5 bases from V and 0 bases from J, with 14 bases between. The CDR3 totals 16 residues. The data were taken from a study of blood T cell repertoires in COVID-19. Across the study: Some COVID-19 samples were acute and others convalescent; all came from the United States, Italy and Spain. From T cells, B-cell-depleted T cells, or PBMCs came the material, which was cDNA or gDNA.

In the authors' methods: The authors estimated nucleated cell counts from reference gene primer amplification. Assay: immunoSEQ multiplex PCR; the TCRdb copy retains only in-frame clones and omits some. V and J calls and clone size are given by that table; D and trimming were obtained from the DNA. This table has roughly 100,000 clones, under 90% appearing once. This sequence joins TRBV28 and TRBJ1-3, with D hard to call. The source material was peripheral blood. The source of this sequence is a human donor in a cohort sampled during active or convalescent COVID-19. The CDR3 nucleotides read TGTGCCAGCAGTATCCCGACGGGGATCTCTGGAAACACCATATATTTT. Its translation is CASSIPTGISGNTIYF.